The 25 T cell receptor beta chains in this list originate from one sample, sequenced in a study of T-cell reconstitution after alpha-beta-depleted transplantation in children (TCRdb year 2016). This specimen's treatment or condition label, interpreted: allogeneic hematopoietic cell transplantation with graft depleted of TCRalphabeta T cells and CD19 B cells. Library prep was done by PCR. Instrument on record: Illumina HiSeq 2500. Molecular barcoding was employed in the preparation of TCR libraries, with unique molecular identifiers being used to normalize TCRbeta repertoire quantification. Using fastp at Q25 and MiXCR, TCRdb reprocessed the public reads and kept productive beta chains. When rows share a CDR3 protein, they turn into one entry using the most common DNA and genes. In all, the sample holds 250,000 to 400,000 distinct CDR3 sequences, and approximately 23% of those were seen once. The ten largest make up 11% of the sample.

Specimen: PBMCs, mostly from graft donor cells, collected 180 days after TCRalphabeta/CD19-depleted stem cell transplant. The origin of the receptors is a male patient between 10 and 17 years old who had a stem cell transplant for acute lymphoblastic leukemia, so the T cells may come from the graft donor.

The rearrangement joins TRBV6-5 to TRBJ2-1; 8 bases agree with TRBD2. This CDR3 is 15 amino acids long. Germline CDR1 is MNHEY and CDR2 is SVGAGI. V gave up 1 base and J gave up 4 bases; unmatched junction bases: 3. The chain's CDR3 is CASSYLAGNYNEQFF. CDR3 nucleotides: TGTGCCAGCAGTTACTTAGCGGGAAATTACAATGAGCAGTTCTTC.

This clonotype has more than one count but fewer than ten. The chain recombines TRBV4-1 with TRBJ2-7; 7 bases align to TRBD2. The CDR3 extends over 18 amino acids. The junction had 15 bases not matched to a gene; V was cut back by 1 base and J by 3 bases. Germline assignment: CDR1 MGHRA and CDR2 YSYEKL. The CDR3 sequence: CASSQGVGRIAGHYEQYF. The CDR3 DNA is TGCGCCAGCAGCCAAGGCGTCGGACGCATAGCGGGTCACTACGAGCAGTACTTC.

This clonotype has just a few counts. This chain uses TRBV15 with TRBJ2-1; D possibly corresponds to TRBD1 (5 bases). V was pared by 0 bases and J by 1 base, with 13 bases between. Germline V gene data show CDR1 as LNHNV and CDR2 as YYDKDF (reference sequence). The CDR3 covers 17 residues. The CDR3 loop reads CATSRDPWAGSYNEQFF. Here the CDR3 DNA reads TGTGCCACCAGCAGAGACCCCTGGGCAGGGTCCTACAATGAGCAGTTCTTC.

This clonotype was recorded a few times. The chain joins TRBV5-1 to TRBJ1-2; 10 bases are shared with TRBD1. There are 16 residues in the CDR3. With 3 bases clipped from V and 4 bases from J, the junction kept 9 bases outside the gene matches. Germline V CDR1 and CDR2: SGHRS, YFSETQ. As DNA, the CDR3 is TGCGCCAGCAGCTCGTCCGGGACAGGGGAGCGCTATGGCTACACCTTC. Translated, it gives CASSSSGTGERYGYTF.

This chain links TRBV18 with TRBJ2-3; 8 nucleotides match TRBD2. V lost 4 bases and J lost 1; bases outside the gene matches: 13. The germline gives CDR1 KGHSH, CDR2 LQKENI. CDR3 length: 18 amino acids. The CDR3 DNA is TGTGCCAGCTCACACCTGGTAGCGGGACCCCACTGCACAGATACGCAGTATTTT. This encodes CASSHLVAGPHCTDTQYF.

There are a few counts of this clonotype. The rearrangement uses TRBV15 and TRBJ2-1; TRBD1 might be the D (5 bases). Trimming removed 5 bases from V and 5 bases from J, with 13 bases in between. The CDR3 runs to 14 residues. Germline CDR1 reads LNHNV; CDR2 reads YYDKDF (reference sequence). CDR3 coding DNA: TGTGCCACCAGCGGCAGGGTCGTACACAATGAGCAGTTCTTC. Translation: CATSGRVVHNEQFF.

This clonotype was picked up a small number of times. The rearrangement links TRBV7-2 to TRBJ2-5; 12 bases fit TRBD2. Germline assignment: CDR1 SGHTA and CDR2 FQGNSA. The CDR3 is 17 amino acids. J was trimmed by 5 bases and V by 4 bases; bases with no gene match: 11. The CDR3 is CASSWGSLAGGGETQYF. In DNA, the CDR3 is TGTGCCAGCAGCTGGGGGTCACTAGCGGGAGGAGGTGAGACCCAGTACTTC.

This clonotype occurred many times. The chain has TRBV20-1 and TRBJ1-2, with no clear D. Germline CDR1 is DFQATT and CDR2 is SNEGSKA (reference sequence). Between the trimmed V and J ends, which lost 2 bases and 0 bases, there was a span of 13 bases. This CDR3 has 15 residues. CDR3 coding DNA: TGCAGTGCTAGACCTTTTACCGGAGCTAACTATGGCTACACCTTC. Protein sequence: CSARPFTGANYGYTF.

The chain employs TRBV9 and TRBJ2-1, with 8 bases identical to TRBD2. V lost 3 bases, J lost 5 bases, and 7 bases stayed unmatched. Germline V gene sequence: CDR1 SGDLS, CDR2 YYNGEE. This CDR3 is built from 15 residues. CDR3 coding DNA: TGTGCCAGCAGCGCTCCGACTAGCGCTGACAATGAGCAGTTCTTC. Encoded protein: CASSAPTSADNEQFF.

This clonotype was detected a few times. At one of its ends the junction is not consistent with the germline gene, which may arise from a read error. The chain joins TRBV12-3 or TRBV12-4 to TRBJ1-2; D is perhaps TRBD1 (6 bases). The CDR3 is made up of 18 amino acids. The CDR3 sequence is CTSCPHGGQPLGAYGYTF. CDR3 bases: TGTACCAGCTGCCCCCACGGCGGACAGCCCCTGGGGGCCTATGGCTACACCTTC.

The chain couples TRBV9 to TRBJ2-1; a weak D match, TRBD1 (5 bases). V was pared by 5 bases and J by 4 bases, with 16 bases between. Germline CDR1 is SGDLS and CDR2 is YYNGEE. This CDR3 has 15 residues. CDR3 nucleotides: TGTGCCAGCAGTCCCCGTGGGCAGGGATACAATGAGCAGTTCTTC. Encoded protein: CASSPRGQGYNEQFF.

This clonotype showed up just a few times. The rearrangement uses TRBV5-5 and TRBJ2-1, with a tentative D call TRBD1 (5 bases). Trimming stripped 4 bases from V and 0 bases from J, with 11 bases between. Germline CDR1 and CDR2: SGHKS and YYEKEE (reference sequence). This CDR3 region has 15 residues. This chain's CDR3 is CASSPHRSSYNEQFF. CDR3 nucleotide sequence: TGTGCCAGCAGCCCCCACAGGAGCTCCTACAATGAGCAGTTCTTC.

CDR3 sequence (DNA): TGTGCCAGCACATCTAGCGGGAGGGCCCTGTTCTTC. Amino acids: CASTSSGRALFF. V usage is TRBV12-3 or TRBV12-4 and J usage is TRBJ2-1; TRBD2 aligns across 12 bases. This CDR3 contains 12 residues. J lost 15 bases, V lost 7 bases, and 7 bases had no gene match.

This CDR3 is CATSSGLASYEQYF. CDR3 nucleotides: TGTGCCACCAGCAGCGGACTAGCGAGCTACGAGCAGTACTTC. The genes are TRBV15 and TRBJ2-7; 9 bases fit TRBD2. V trimming: 3 bases; J trimming: 3 bases; junction bases outside the gene matches: 3. The germline gives CDR1 LNHNV, CDR2 YYDKDF (reference sequence). The CDR3 is made up of 14 amino acids.

The J gene is TRBJ2-7, the V gene TRBV10-3; D not certain. CDR1 ENHRY and CDR2 SYGVKD come from the germline V gene. The V gene lost 3 bases and the J gene lost 2 bases, with 11 bases spanning the gap. The CDR3 covers 14 residues. The CDR3 protein is CAISDQGSAYEQYF. CDR3 coding DNA: TGTGCCATCAGTGACCAAGGGTCAGCCTACGAGCAGTACTTC.

The CDR3 is CATSRDLIGGNEQFF. CDR3 bases: TGTGCCACCAGCAGAGACCTAATCGGGGGTAATGAGCAGTTCTTC. The rearrangement links TRBV15 to TRBJ2-1; D may be TRBD2 (6 bases). Germline assignment: CDR1 LNHNV and CDR2 YYDKDF (reference sequence). The CDR3 has 15 residues. V shed 0 bases and J shed 7 bases, with 13 bases lying between them.

There are a few counts of this clonotype. V gene TRBV2 combines with J gene TRBJ2-2, with a weak D call TRBD1 (6 bases). V was trimmed by 7 bases and J by 6 bases, leaving 12 bases between them. This CDR3 spans 13 amino acids. Looked up from germline, CDR1 is SNHLY and CDR2 is FYNNEI. In nucleotides, the CDR3 is TGTGCCAGCAACAGGGTTTACCCCGGGGAGCTGTTTTTT. As protein: CASNRVYPGELFF.

The V and J genes are TRBV5-1 and TRBJ1-4, with D possibly TRBD1 on 5 matching bases. V was shortened by 0 bases and J by 4 bases, with 16 bases between the two germline ends. CDR1 is SGHRS, CDR2 YFSETQ, per germline. This CDR3 region has 17 residues. CDR3 coding DNA: TGCGCCAGCAGCTTGGGGGGCGTAGCAGGGTTTAATGAAAAACTGTTTTTT. This translates into CASSLGGVAGFNEKLFF.

This clonotype has at least ten counts. The J gene is TRBJ2-1, the V gene TRBV27; TRBD2 might be the D (6 bases). Looked up from germline, CDR1 is MNHEY and CDR2 is SMNVEV (reference sequence). Deletions cut 1 base from V and 6 bases from J, with 7 bases between. The CDR3 has 13 amino acids. The CDR3 spells CASSLLRGNEQFF. CDR3 sequence (DNA): TGTGCCAGCAGTTTATTGCGGGGCAATGAGCAGTTCTTC.

This clonotype was picked up many times. The rearrangement links TRBV7-9 to TRBJ1-1; D possibly corresponds to TRBD1 (6 bases). V was clipped by 3 bases and J by 6 bases, with 14 bases between them. CDR1 is SEHNR and CDR2 is FQNEAQ in the germline V gene (reference sequence). This CDR3 has 14 amino acids. Here the CDR3 reads CASSLGGRTPEAFF. As DNA, the CDR3 is TGTGCCAGCAGCTTGGGGGGGCGCACCCCTGAAGCTTTCTTT.

This chain uses TRBV6-5 with TRBJ2-2; 10 bases agree with TRBD2. With V trimmed by 2 bases and J by 6 bases, 6 bases remained unmatched. The CDR3 is 16 amino acids. The V gene's germline CDR1 is MNHEY and CDR2 SVGAGI. CDR3 in amino acids: CASSYPPSGRPGELFF. CDR3 DNA: TGTGCCAGCAGTTACCCACCTAGCGGGAGACCCGGGGAGCTGTTTTTT.

This clonotype turned up a few times. V is TRBV5-1 and J is TRBJ1-6, with D unresolved. CDR1 is SGHRS, CDR2 YFSETQ, per germline. The ends were cut back, 3 bases at V and 7 bases at J, with 14 bases in the middle. CDR3 length: 15 amino acids. The CDR3 DNA sequence: TGCGCCAGCAGCTGGGAAGACTGGAGGAATTCACCCCTCCACTTT. Translating it yields CASSWEDWRNSPLHF.

This clonotype has only a few counts. The DNA of the CDR3 is TGTGCCAGCAGCTCCTTTGACAACGGGAGGCAAAAACTGTTTTTT. This translates into CASSSFDNGRQKLFF. The genes are TRBV7-9 and TRBJ1-4; D is undetermined. Deletions cut 4 bases from V and 9 bases from J, with 18 bases between. There are 15 residues in the CDR3. Germline lookup yields CDR1 SEHNR and CDR2 FQNEAQ (reference sequence). Variable domain in full (rest from reference TRBV7-9 and TRBJ1-4): DTGVSQNPRHKITKRGQNVTFRCDPISEHNRLYWYRQTLGQGPEFLTYFQNEAQLEKSRLLSDRFSAERPKGSFSTLEIQRTEQGDSAMYLCASSSFDNGRQKLFFGSGTQLSVL.

J is TRBJ2-1 and V is TRBV20-1; D uncertain. Trimming shortened V by 6 bases and J by 4 bases, and 13 bases separated the two germline ends. Germline V gene lookup returns CDR1 DFQATT and CDR2 SNEGSKA (reference sequence). CDR3 size: 13 residues. CDR3 sequence (DNA): TGCAGTGCCCGGACGCCCAGATACAATGAGCAGTTCTTC. This gives the protein CSARTPRYNEQFF.

This clonotype was detected a few times. The CDR3 DNA reads TGTGCCAGCAGCGACAGGGCCTCGGGGGGCTACACCTTC. Amino acids: CASSDRASGGYTF. The chain joins TRBV27 to TRBJ1-2, with 7 bases identical to TRBD1. The V and J ends lost 6 bases and 8 bases, in that order; junction bases with no gene match: 9. Germline V gives CDR1 MNHEY, CDR2 SMNVEV (reference sequence). The CDR3 sequence is 13 residues long.